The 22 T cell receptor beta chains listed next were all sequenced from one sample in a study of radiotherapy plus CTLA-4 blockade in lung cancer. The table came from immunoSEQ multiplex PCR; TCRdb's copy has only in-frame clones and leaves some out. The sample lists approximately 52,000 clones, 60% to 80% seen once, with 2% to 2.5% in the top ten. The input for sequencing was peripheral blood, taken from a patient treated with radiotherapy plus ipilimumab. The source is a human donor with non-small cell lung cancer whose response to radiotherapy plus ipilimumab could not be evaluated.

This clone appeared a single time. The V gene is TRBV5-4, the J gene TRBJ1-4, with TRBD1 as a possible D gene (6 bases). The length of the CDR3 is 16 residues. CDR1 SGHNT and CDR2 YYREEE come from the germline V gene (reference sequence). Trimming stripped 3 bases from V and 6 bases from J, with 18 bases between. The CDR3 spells CASSSESRAGDEKLFF. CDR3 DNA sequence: TGTGCCAGCAGCTCAGAATCGAGGGCAGGGGATGAAAAACTGTTTTTT.

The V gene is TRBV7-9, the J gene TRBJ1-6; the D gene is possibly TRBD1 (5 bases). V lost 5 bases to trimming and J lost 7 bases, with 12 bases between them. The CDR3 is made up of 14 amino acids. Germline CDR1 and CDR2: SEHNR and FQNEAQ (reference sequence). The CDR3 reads CASSRGGTNSPLHF. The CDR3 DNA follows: TGTGCCAGCAGCCGGGGGGGAACCAATTCACCCCTCCACTTT. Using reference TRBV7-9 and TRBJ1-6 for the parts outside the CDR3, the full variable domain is DTGVSQNPRHKITKRGQNVTFRCDPISEHNRLYWYRQTLGQGPEFLTYFQNEAQLEKSRLLSDRFSAERPKGSFSTLEIQRTEQGDSAMYLCASSRGGTNSPLHFGNGTRLTVT.

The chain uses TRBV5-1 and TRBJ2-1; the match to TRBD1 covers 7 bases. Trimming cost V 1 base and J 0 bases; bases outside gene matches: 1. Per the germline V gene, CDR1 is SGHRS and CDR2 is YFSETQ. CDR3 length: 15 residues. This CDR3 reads CASSLTGDSYNEQFF. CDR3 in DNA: TGCGCCAGCAGCTTGACAGGGGACTCCTACAATGAGCAGTTCTTC.

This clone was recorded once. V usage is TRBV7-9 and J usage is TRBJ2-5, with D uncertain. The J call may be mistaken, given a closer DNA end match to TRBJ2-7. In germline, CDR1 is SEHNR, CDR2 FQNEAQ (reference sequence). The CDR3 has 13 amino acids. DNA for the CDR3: TGTGCCAGCAGCTTATACAGCTCCTACGAGCAGTACTTC. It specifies CASSLYSSYEQYF.

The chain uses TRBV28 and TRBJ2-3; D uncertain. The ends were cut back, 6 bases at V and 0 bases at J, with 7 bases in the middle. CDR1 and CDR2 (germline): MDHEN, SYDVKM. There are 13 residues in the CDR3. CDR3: CASRFTSTDTQYF. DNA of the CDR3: TGTGCCAGCAGGTTTACTAGCACAGATACGCAGTATTTT.

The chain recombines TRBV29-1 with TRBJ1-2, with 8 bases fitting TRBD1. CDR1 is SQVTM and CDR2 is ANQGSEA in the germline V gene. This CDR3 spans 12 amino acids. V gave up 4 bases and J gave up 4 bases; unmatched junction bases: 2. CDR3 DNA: TGCAGCGTTGGACAGGGGTTCTATGGCTACACCTTC. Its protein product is CSVGQGFYGYTF.

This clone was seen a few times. CDR3 sequence (DNA): TGTGCCAGCAGCAAATACGAAGCGGGAGGGCCGGGCTACGAGCAGTACTTC. It translates to CASSKYEAGGPGYEQYF. This chain connects TRBV21-1 to TRBJ2-7; whether TRBD2, the table's D call, matches the DNA was not checked. TRBV21-1 is a known pseudogene. The CDR3 sequence is 17 residues long.

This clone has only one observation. Here the CDR3 reads CASSDSGLAGVEQFF. In DNA form, the CDR3 reads TGTGCCAGCAGTGACTCAGGGCTAGCGGGAGTTGAGCAGTTCTTC. The chain recombines TRBV6-4 with TRBJ2-1; TRBD2 matches 10 bases. The CDR3 spans 15 residues. V trimming: 0 bases; J trimming: 9 bases; junction bases outside the gene matches: 5. Germline values: CDR1 MRHNA, CDR2 SNTAGT.

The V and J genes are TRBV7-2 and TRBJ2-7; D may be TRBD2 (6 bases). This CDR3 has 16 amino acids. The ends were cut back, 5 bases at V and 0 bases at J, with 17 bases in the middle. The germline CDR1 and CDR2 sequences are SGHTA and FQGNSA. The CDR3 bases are TGTGCCAGCAGCCCGGGGACTGGCGGGGTCTCCTACGAGCAGTACTTC. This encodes CASSPGTGGVSYEQYF. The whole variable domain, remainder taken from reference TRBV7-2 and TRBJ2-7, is GAGVSQSPSNKVTEKGKDVELRCDPISGHTALYWYRQSLGQGLEFLIYFQGNSAPDKSGLPSDRFSAERTGGSVSTLTIQRTQQEDSAVYLCASSPGTGGVSYEQYFGPGTRLTVT.

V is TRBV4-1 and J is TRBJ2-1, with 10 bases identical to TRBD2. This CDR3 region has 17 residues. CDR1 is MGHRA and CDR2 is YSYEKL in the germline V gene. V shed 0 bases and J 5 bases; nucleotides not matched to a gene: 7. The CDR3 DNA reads TGCGCCAGCAGCCAAGATGGGCTAGCGGGGGTAGACAATGAGCAGTTCTTC. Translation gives CASSQDGLAGVDNEQFF.

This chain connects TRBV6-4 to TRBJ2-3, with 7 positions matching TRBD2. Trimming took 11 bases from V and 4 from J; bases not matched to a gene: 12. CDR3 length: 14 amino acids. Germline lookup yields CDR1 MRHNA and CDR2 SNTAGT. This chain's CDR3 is CADGLDQHPDTQYF. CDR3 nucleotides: TGTGCCGACGGACTAGATCAGCACCCAGATACGCAGTATTTT.

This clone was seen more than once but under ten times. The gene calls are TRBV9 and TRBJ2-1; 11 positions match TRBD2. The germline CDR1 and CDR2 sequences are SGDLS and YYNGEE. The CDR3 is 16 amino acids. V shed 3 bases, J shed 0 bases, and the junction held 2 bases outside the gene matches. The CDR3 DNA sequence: TGTGCCAGCAGCGCTAGCGGGAGGCCCTCCTACAATGAGCAGTTCTTC. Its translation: CASSASGRPSYNEQFF. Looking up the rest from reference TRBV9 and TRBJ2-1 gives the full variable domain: DSGVTQTPKHLITATGQRVTLRCSPRSGDLSVYWYQQSLDQGLQFLIQYYNGEERAKGNILERFSAQQFPDLHSELNLSSLELGDSALYFCASSASGRPSYNEQFFGPGTRLTVL.

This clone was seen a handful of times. The CDR3 DNA follows: TGTGCCAGCAGCTTTAACACACCGGGACTAGCGGACCTCTGGGAGCTGTTTTTT. Translated: CASSFNTPGLADLWELFF. This chain links TRBV5-6 with TRBJ2-2; TRBD2 matches 11 bases. After removal of 2 bases from V and 9 bases from J, the junction contained 15 bases not matched to a gene. The CDR3 consists of 18 residues. CDR1 and CDR2 (germline): SGHDT, YYEEEE.

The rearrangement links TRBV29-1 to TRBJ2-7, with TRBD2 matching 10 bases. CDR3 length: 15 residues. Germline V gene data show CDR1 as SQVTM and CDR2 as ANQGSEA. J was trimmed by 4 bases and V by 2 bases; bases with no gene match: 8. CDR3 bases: TGCAGCGTTGAATTTCTAGCGGGAGTAAAATACGAGCAGTACTTC. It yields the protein CSVEFLAGVKYEQYF.

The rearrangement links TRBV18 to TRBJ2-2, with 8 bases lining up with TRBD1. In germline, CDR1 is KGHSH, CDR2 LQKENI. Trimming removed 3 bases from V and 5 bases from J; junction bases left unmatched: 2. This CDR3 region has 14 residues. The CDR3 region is CASSPGQETGELFF. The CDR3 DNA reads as TGTGCCAGCTCACCGGGACAGGAGACCGGGGAGCTGTTTTTT.

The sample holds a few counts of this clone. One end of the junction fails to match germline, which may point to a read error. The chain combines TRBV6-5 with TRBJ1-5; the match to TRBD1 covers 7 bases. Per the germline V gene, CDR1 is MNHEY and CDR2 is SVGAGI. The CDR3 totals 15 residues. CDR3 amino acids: CASKGDSYSNQPQHF. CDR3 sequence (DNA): TGTGCTAGCAAGGGGGACAGCTATAGCAATCAGCCCCAGCATTTT.

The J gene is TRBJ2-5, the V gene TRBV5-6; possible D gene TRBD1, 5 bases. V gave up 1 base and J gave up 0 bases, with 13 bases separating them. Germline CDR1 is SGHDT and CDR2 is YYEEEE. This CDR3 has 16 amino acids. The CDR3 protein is CASSLLRQLYQETQYF. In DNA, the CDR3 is TGTGCCAGCAGCTTGCTTCGACAGTTATACCAAGAGACCCAGTACTTC.

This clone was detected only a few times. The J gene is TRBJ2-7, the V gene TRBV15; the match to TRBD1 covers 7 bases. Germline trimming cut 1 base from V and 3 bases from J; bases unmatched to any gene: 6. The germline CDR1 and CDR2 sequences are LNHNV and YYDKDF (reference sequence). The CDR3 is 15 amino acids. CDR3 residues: CATSRARTGLYEQYF. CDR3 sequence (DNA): TGTGCCACCAGCAGAGCAAGGACAGGACTCTACGAGCAGTACTTC. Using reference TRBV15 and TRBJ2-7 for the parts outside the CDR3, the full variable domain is DAMVIQNPRYQVTQFGKPVTLSCSQTLNHNVMYWYQQKSSQAPKLLFHYYDKDFNNEADTPDNFQSRRPNTSFCFLDIRSPGLGDTAMYLCATSRARTGLYEQYFGPGTRLTVT.

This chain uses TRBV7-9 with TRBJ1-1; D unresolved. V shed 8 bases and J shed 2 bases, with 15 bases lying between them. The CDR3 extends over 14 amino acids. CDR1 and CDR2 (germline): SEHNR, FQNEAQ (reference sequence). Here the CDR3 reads CASVAGSGNTEAFF. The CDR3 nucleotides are TGTGCCAGCGTGGCTGGTTCGGGTAACACTGAAGCTTTCTTT. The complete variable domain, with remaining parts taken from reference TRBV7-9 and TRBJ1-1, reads DTGVSQNPRHKITKRGQNVTFRCDPISEHNRLYWYRQTLGQGPEFLTYFQNEAQLEKSRLLSDRFSAERPKGSFSTLEIQRTEQGDSAMYLCASVAGSGNTEAFFGQGTRLTVV.

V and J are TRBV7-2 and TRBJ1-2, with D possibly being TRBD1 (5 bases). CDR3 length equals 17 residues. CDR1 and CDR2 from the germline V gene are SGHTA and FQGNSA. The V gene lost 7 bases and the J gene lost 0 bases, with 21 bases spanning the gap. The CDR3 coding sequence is TGTGCCAGCAACAGAGGGGAGGTTCGGGGCGCTAACTATGGCTACACCTTC. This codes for CASNRGEVRGANYGYTF.

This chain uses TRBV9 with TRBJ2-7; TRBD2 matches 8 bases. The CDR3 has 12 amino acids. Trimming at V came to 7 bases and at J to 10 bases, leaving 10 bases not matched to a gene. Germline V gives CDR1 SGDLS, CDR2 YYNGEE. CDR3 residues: CASRGSGSTQYF. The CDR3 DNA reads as TGTGCCAGCCGGGGGAGCGGGAGTACCCAGTACTTC.

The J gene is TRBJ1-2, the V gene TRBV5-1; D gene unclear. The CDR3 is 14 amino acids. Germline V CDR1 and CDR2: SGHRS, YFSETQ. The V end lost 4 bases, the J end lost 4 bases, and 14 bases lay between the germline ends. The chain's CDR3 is CASSRITESYGYTF. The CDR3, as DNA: TGCGCCAGCAGCCGAATTACAGAAAGCTATGGCTACACCTTC.